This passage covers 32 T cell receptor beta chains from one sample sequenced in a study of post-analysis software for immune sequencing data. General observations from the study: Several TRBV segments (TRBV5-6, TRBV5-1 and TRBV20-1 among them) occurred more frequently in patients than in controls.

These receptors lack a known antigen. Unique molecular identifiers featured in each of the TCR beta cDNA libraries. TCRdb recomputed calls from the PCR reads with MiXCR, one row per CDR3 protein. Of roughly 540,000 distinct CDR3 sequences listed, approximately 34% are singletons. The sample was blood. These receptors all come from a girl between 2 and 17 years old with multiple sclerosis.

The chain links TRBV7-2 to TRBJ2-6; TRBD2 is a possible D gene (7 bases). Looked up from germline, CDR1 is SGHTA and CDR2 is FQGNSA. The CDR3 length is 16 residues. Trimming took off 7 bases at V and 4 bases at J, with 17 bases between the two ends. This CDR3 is CASTTRGAAGANVLTF. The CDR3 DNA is TGTGCCAGCACCACACGGGGGGCGGCCGGGGCCAACGTCCTGACTTTC.

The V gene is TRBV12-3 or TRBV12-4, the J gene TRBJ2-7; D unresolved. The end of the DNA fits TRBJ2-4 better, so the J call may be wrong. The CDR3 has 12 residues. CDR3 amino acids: CASSIRTNIQYF. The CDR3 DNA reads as TGTGCCAGCAGTATCAGGACAAACATTCAGTACTTC.

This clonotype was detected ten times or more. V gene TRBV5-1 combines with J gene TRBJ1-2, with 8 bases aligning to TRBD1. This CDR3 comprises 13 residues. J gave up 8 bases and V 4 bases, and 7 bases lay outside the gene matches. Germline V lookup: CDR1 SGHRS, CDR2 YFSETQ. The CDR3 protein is CASSPPGQGGYTF. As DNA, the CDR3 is TGCGCCAGCAGCCCACCAGGACAGGGCGGCTACACCTTC.

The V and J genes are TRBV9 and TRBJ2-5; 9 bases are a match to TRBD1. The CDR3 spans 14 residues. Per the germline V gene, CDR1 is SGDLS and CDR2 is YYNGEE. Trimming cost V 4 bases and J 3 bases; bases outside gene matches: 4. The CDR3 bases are TGTGCCAGCAGCCCCCGACAGGGGGAAGAGACCCAGTACTTC. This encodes CASSPRQGEETQYF.

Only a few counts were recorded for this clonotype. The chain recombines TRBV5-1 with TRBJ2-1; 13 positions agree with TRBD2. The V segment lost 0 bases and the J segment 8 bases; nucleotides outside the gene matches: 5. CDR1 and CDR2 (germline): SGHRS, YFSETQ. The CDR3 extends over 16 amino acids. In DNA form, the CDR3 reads TGCGCCAGCAGCTTGGTCACTAGCGGGGGGGCAGATGAGCAGTTCTTC. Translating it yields CASSLVTSGGADEQFF.

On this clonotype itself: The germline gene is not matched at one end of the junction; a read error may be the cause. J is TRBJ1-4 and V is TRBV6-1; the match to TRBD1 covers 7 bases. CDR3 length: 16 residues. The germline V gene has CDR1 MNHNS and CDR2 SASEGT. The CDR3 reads CACSGGDSTLREKLFF. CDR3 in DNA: TGTGCCTGCAGTGGGGGGGACAGTACTCTGAGGGAAAAACTGTTTTTT.

The CDR3 loop is CSARGLVASSYEQYF. In nucleotides, the CDR3 is TGCAGTGCTAGAGGTCTGGTCGCCTCCTCCTACGAGCAGTACTTC. The chain is built from TRBV20-1 and TRBJ2-7; unclear D gene. This CDR3 comprises 15 residues. V lost 1 base, J lost 0 bases, and 13 bases lay in between. Germline V gene sequence: CDR1 DFQATT, CDR2 SNEGSKA (reference sequence).

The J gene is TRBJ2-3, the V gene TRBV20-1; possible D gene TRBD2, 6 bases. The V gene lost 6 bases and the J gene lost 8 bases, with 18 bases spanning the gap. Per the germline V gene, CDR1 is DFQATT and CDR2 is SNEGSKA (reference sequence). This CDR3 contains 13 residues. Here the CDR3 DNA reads TGCAGTGCAGAACACGGAACGGAGGGTACGCAGTATTTT. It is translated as CSAEHGTEGTQYF.

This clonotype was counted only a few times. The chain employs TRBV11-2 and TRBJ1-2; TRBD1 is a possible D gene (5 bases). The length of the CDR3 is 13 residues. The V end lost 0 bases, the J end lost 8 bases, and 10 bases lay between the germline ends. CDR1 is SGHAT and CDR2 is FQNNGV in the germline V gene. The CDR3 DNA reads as TGTGCCAGCAGCTTAGAAGGGGTTTCCGGCTACACCTTC. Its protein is CASSLEGVSGYTF.

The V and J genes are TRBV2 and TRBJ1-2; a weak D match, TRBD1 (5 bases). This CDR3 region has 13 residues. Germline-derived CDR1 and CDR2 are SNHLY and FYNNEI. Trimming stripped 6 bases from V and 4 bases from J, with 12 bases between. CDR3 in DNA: TGTGCCAGCAGCCGGGACGCAATCTATGGCTACACCTTC. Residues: CASSRDAIYGYTF.

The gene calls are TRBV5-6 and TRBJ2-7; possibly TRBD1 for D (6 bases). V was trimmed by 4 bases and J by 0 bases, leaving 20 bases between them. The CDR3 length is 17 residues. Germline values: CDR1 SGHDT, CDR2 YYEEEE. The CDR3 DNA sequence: TGTGCCAGCAGCCCCGGGACAACACTAATAAGCTCCTACGAGCAGTACTTC. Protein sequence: CASSPGTTLISSYEQYF.

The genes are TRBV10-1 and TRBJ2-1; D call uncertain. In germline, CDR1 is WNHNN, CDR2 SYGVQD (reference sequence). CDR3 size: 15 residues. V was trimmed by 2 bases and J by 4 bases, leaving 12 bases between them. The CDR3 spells CASSEASTVYNEQFF. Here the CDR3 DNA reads TGCGCCAGCAGTGAGGCCTCGACCGTATACAATGAGCAGTTCTTC.

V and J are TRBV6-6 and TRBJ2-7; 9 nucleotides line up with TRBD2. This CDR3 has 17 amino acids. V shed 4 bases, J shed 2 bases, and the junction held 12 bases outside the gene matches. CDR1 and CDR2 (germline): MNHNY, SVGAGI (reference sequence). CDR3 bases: TGTGCCAGCAGTTCCAGAAACCTAGCGGGGATAACCTACGAGCAGTACTTC. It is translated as CASSSRNLAGITYEQYF.

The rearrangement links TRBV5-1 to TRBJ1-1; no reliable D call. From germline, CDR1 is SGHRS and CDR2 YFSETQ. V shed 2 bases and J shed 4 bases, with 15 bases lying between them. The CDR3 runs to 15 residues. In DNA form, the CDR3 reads TGCGCCAGCAGCTTCGAACAGCCCCCGGGCACTGAAGCTTTCTTT. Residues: CASSFEQPPGTEAFF.

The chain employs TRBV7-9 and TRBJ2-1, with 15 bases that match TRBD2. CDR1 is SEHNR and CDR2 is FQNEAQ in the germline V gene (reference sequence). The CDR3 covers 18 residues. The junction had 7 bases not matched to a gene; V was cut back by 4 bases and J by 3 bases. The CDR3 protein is CASSSVSGLAGGYNEQFF. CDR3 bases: TGTGCCAGCAGCTCTGTATCGGGACTAGCGGGGGGCTACAATGAGCAGTTCTTC.

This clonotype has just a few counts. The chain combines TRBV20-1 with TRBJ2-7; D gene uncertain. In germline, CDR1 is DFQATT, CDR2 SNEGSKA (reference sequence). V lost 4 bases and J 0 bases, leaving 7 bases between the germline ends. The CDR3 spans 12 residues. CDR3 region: CSAKRSSYEQYF. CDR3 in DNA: TGCAGTGCTAAAAGGAGCTCCTACGAGCAGTACTTC.

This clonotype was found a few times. The CDR3 DNA reads TGCGCCAGCATGGCGGGGCAGGGGGATGGCTACACCTTC. This gives the protein CASMAGQGDGYTF. The chain uses TRBV4-1 and TRBJ1-2; 7 nucleotides align to TRBD1. Germline-derived CDR1 and CDR2 are MGHRA and YSYEKL. This CDR3 region has 13 residues. V lost 7 bases and J lost 6; bases outside the gene matches: 8.

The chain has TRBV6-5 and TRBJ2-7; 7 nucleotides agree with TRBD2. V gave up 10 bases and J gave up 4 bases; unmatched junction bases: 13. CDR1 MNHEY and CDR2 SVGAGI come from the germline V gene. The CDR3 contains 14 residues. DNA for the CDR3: TGTGCCACCACGGGGGGACTACCGACTTACGAGCAGTACTTC. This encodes CATTGGLPTYEQYF.

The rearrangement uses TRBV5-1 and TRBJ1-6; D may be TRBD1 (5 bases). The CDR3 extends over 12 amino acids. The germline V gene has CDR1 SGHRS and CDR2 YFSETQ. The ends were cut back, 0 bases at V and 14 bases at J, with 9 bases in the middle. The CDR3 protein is CASSLEQGTLHF. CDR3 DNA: TGCGCCAGCAGCTTGGAGCAGGGCACCCTCCACTTT. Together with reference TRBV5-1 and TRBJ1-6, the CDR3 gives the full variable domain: KAGVTQTPRYLIKTRGQQVTLSCSPISGHRSVSWYQQTPGQGLQFLFEYFSETQRNKGNFPGRFSGRQFSNSRSEMNVSTLELGDSALYLCASSLEQGTLHFGNGTRLTVT.

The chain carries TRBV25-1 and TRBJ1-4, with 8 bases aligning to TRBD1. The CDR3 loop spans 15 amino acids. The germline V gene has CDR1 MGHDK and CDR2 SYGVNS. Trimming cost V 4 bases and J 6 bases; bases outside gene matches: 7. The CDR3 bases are TGTGCCAGCAGTGCCCGGACAGGGCCCTATGAAAAACTGTTTTTT. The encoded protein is CASSARTGPYEKLFF. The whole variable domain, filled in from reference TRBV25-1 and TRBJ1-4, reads EADIYQTPRYLVIGTGKKITLECSQTMGHDKMYWYQQDPGMELHLIHYSYGVNSTEKGDLSSESTVSRIRTEHFPLTLESARPSHTSQYLCASSARTGPYEKLFFGSGTQLSVL.

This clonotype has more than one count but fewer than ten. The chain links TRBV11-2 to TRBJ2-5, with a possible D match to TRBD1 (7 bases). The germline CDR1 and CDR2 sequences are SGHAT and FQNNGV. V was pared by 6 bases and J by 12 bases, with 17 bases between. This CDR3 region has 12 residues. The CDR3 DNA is TGTGCCAGCAGGGCAGGGGGGCTGAACGAGTACTTC. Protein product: CASRAGGLNEYF.

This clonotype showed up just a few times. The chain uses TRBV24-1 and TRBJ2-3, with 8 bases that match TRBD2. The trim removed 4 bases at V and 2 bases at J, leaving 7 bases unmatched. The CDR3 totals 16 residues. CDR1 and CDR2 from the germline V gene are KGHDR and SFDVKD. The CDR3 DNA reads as TGTGCCACCAGTGAACCTACTAGCGGTTCCACAGATACGCAGTATTTT. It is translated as CATSEPTSGSTDTQYF.

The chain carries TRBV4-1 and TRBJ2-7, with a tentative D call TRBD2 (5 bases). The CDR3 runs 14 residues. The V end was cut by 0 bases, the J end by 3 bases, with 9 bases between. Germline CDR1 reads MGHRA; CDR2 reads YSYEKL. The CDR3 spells CASSQETGYYEQYF. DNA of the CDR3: TGCGCCAGCAGCCAAGAGACGGGGTACTACGAGCAGTACTTC.

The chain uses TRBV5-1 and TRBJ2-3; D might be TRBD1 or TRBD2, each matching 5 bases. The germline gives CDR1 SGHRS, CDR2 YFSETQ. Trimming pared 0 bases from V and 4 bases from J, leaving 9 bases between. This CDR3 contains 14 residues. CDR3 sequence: CASSLGGVADTQYF. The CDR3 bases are TGCGCCAGCAGCTTGGGAGGGGTCGCAGATACGCAGTATTTT.

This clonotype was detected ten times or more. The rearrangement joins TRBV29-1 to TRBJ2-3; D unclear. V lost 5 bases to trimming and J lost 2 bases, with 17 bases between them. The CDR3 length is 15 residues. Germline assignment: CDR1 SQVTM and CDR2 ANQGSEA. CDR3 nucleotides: TGCAGCGTTACCGGACCTAATTGGGACACAGATACGCAGTATTTT. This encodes CSVTGPNWDTDTQYF.

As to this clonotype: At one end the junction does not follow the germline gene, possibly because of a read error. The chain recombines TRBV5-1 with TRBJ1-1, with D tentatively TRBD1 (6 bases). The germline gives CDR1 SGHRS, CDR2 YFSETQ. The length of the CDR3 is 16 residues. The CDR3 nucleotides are TGCGCCAGCAGCTTGGATGGCAGGGGAATGAACACTGGAGCTTTCTTT. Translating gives CASSLDGRGMNTGAFF.

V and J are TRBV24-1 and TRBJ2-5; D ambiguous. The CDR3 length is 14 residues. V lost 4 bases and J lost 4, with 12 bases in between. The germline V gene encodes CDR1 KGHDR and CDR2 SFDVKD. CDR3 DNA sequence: TGTGCCACCAGTGAGGGAAGGGTAGGAGAGACCCAGTACTTC. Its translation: CATSEGRVGETQYF.

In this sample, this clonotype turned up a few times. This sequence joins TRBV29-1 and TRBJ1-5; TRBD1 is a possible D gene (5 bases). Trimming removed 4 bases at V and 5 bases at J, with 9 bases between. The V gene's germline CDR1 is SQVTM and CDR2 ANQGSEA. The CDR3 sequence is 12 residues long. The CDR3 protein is CSVGRRDQPQHF. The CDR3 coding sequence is TGCAGCGTTGGCCGCAGGGATCAGCCCCAGCATTTT.

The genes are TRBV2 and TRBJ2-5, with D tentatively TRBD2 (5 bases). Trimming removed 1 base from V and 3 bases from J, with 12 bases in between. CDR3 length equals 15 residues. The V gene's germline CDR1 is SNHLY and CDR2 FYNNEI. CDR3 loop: CASSEELGAEETQYF. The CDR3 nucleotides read TGTGCCAGCAGTGAAGAACTGGGAGCGGAAGAGACCCAGTACTTC.

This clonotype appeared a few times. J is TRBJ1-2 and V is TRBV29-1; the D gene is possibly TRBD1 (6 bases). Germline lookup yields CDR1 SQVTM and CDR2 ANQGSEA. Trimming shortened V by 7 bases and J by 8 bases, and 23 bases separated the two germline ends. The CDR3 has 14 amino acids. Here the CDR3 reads CSANDLDRVMGYTF. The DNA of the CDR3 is TGCAGCGCCAATGACCTGGACAGAGTTATGGGCTACACCTTC.

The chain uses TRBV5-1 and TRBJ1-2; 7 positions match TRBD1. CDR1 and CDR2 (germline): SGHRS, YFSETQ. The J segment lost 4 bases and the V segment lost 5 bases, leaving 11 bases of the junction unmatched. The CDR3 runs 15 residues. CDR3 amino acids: CASSPAGQIGYGYTF. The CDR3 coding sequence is TGCGCCAGCAGTCCTGCGGGACAGATTGGCTATGGCTACACCTTC. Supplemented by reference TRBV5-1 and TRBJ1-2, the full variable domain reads KAGVTQTPRYLIKTRGQQVTLSCSPISGHRSVSWYQQTPGQGLQFLFEYFSETQRNKGNFPGRFSGRQFSNSRSEMNVSTLELGDSALYLCASSPAGQIGYGYTFGSGTRLTVV.

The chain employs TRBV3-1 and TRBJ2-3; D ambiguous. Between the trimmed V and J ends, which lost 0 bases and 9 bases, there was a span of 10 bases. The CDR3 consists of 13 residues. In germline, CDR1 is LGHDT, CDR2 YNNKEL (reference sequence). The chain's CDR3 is CASSQDPGRTQYF. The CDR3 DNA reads TGTGCCAGCAGCCAAGACCCAGGAAGGACGCAGTATTTT.